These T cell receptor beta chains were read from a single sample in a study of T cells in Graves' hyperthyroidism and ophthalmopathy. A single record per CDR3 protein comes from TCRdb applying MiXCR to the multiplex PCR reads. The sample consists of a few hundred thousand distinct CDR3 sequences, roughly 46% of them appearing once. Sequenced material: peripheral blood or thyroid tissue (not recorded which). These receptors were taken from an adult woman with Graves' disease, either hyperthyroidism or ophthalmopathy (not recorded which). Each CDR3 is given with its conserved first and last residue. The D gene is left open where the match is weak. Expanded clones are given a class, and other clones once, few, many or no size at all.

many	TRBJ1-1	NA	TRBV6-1	CASSEKVTVNEAFF	TGTGCCAGCAGTGAAAAGGTGACAGTGAATGAAGCTTTCTTT
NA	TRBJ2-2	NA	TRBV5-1	CASTESNTGELFF	TGCGCCAGCACAGAGTCGAACACCGGGGAGCTGTTTTTT
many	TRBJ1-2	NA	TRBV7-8	CASSLGRAYGYTF	TGTGCCAGCAGCTTAGGCAGGGCCTATGGCTACACCTTC
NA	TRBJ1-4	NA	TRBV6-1	CASSDEGRGNEKLFF	TGTGCCAGCAGTGACGAGGGCAGGGGTAATGAAAAACTGTTTTTT
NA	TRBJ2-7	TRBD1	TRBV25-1	CASSEKGQGLLYEQYF	TGTGCCAGCAGTGAAAAGGGACAGGGGTTGCTCTACGAGCAGTACTTC
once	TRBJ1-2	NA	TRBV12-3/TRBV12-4	CASSLAGPNGYTF	TGTGCCAGCAGTTTAGCGGGGCCCAATGGCTACACCTTC
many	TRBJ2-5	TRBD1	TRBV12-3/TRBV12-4	CASSFDRVGETQYF	TGTGCCAGCAGTTTCGACAGGGTCGGGGAGACCCAGTACTTC
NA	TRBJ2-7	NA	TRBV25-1	CASSDTRSHSAYEQYF	TGTGCCAGCAGTGATACTAGGTCCCATTCTGCCTACGAGCAGTACTTC
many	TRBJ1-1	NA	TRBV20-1	CSAREIREAFF	TGCAGTGCTAGAGAGATAAGGGAAGCTTTCTTT
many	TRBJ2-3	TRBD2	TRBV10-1	CASSEVDETSGHTQYF	TGCGCTAGCAGTGAAGTCGACGAGACTAGCGGACATACGCAGTATTTT
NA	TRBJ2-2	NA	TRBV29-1	CSVLVQGSGELVF	TGCAGCGTTCTCGTACAGGGGAGCGGGGAGCTGGTTTTT
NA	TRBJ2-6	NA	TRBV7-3	CASSLDGSGNTEAF	TGTGCCAGCAGCTTAGATGGGTCGGGTAACACTGAAGCTTTC
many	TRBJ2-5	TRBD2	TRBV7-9	CASSRGGETQYF	TGTGCCAGCAGTCGGGGGGGAGAGACCCAGTACTTC
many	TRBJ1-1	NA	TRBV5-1	CASSGTSMNTEAFF	TGCGCCAGCAGCGGGACATCCATGAACACTGAAGCTTTCTTT
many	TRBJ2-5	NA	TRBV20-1	CSASLTAWETQYF	TGCAGTGCTAGCTTGACAGCCTGGGAGACCCAGTACTTC
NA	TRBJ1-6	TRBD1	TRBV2	CASRTDRAYNSPLHF	TGTGCCAGCAGAACCGACAGGGCCTATAATTCACCCCTCCACTTT
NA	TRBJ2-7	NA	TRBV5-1	CASRVHWLTYEQYF	TGCGCCAGCAGGGTCCATTGGCTAACCTACGAGCAGTACTTC
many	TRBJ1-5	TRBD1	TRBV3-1	CASSPDRVSQPQHF	TGTGCCAGCAGCCCTGACAGGGTTAGTCAGCCCCAGCATTTT
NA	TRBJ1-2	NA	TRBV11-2	CASSLDQSAYGYTF	TGTGCCAGCAGCTTAGATCAGTCAGCATATGGCTACACCTTC
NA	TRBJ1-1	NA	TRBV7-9	CASSPTVAGNTEAFF	TGTGCCAGCAGCCCGACCGTGGCGGGGAACACTGAAGCTTTCTTT
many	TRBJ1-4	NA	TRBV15	CATSRVLGDEKLFF	TGTGCCACCAGCAGAGTCTTGGGCGATGAAAAACTGTTTTTT
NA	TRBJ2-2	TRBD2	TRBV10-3	CAISAGTSGISGELFF	TGTGCCATCAGTGCAGGGACTAGCGGGATCTCCGGGGAGCTGTTTTTT
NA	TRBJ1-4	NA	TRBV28	CASSSHRATNEKLFF	TGTGCCAGCAGTTCCCACAGGGCAACTAATGAAAAACTGTTTTTT
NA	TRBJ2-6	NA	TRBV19	CASSIGSGPEAF	TGTGCCAGTAGTATAGGTTCAGGGCCAGAAGCTTTC
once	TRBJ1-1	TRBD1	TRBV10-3	CAISESGGTETNTEAFF	TGTGCCATCAGTGAGTCCGGGGGGACAGAGACGAACACTGAAGCTTTCTTT
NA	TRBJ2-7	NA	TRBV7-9	CASKRPTGLFSYEQYF	TGTGCCAGCAAGAGACCAACCGGGTTGTTCTCCTACGAGCAGTACTTC
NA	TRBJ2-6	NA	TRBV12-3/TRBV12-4	CASSLRYSEANVLTF	TGTGCCAGCAGTTTAAGGTACTCTGAGGCCAACGTCCTGACTTTC
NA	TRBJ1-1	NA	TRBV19	CASSRQTEAFF	TGTGCCAGCAGCCGTCAAACTGAAGCTTTCTTT
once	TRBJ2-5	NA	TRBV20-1	CSVAPGLRDQPQYF	TGCAGCGTGGCGCCTGGGCTTCGCGATCAGCCCCAGTACTTC
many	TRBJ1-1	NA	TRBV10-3	CAISESGLSEAFF	TGTGCCATCAGTGAGTCAGGCCTCTCTGAAGCTTTCTTT
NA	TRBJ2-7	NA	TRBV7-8	CASSSYGTGELYF	TGTGCCAGCAGCTCGTACGGGACCGGGGAGCTGTACTTC
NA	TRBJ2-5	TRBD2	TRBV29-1	CSVSGREGRETQYF	TGCAGCGTTTCGGGGAGGGAGGGTAGGGAGACCCAGTACTTC
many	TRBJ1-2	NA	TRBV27	CASSQKSREGYTF	TGTGCCAGCAGTCAGAAGTCTAGGGAAGGCTACACCTTC
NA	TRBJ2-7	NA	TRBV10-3	CAISAHGRNYEQYF	TGTGCCATCAGTGCCCATGGCAGAAACTACGAGCAGTACTTC
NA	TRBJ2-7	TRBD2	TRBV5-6	CTSSYGGSIYEQYF	TGTACCAGCAGTTACGGCGGGAGTATCTACGAGCAGTACTTC
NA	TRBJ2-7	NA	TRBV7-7	CASSGGPSYEQYF	TGTGCCAGCAGCGGTGGGCCCTCATACGAGCAGTACTTC
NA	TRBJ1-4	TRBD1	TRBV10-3	CAISDRTGVEKLFF	TGTGCCATCAGTGACCGGACAGGGGTCGAAAAACTGTTTTTT
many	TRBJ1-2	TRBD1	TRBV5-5	CASRSTGGPNGYTF	TGTGCCAGCAGGTCGACAGGGGGTCCGAATGGCTACACCTTC
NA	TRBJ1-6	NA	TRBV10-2	CASIDTLSSYNSPLHF	TGCGCCAGCATTGACACGTTGAGCTCCTATAATTCACCCCTCCACTTT
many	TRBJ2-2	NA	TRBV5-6	CASSDGGPNTGELFF	TGTGCCAGCAGCGACGGGGGGCCGAACACCGGGGAGCTGTTTTTT
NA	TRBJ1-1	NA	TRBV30	CAWRGQGREAFF	TGTGCCTGGAGGGGTCAGGGGCGTGAAGCTTTCTTT
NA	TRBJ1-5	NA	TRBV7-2	CASSLDVGRNQPQHF	TGTGCCAGCAGCTTAGACGTGGGGCGCAATCAGCCCCAGCATTTT
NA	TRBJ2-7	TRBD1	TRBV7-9	CASSSTGDHEQYF	TGTGCCAGCAGCTCGACAGGGGACCACGAGCAGTACTTC
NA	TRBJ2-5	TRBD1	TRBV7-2	CASSLRTTGGGQETQYF	TGTGCCAGCAGCTTACGCACAACAGGGGGCGGTCAAGAGACCCAGTACTTC
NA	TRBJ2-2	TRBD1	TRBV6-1	CASRFPGQGIRELFF	TGTGCCAGCAGATTTCCGGGACAGGGGATCCGGGAGCTGTTTTTT
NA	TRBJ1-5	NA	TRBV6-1	CASSTTGNQPQHF	TGTGCCAGCAGTACTACAGGGAATCAGCCCCAGCATTTT
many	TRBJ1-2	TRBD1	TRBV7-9	CASSPTDRVRGYTF	TGTGCCAGCAGCCCGACCGACAGGGTGAGAGGCTACACCTTC
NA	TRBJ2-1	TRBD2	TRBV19	CASIGLAGGGEQFF	TGTGCCAGTATCGGACTAGCGGGAGGGGGTGAGCAGTTCTTC